These T cell receptor beta chains were read from a single sample in a study of blood T cells in healthy people across ages. TCRdb reprocessed the 5' RACE reads via MiXCR and lists one record per CDR3 protein. The sample shows about 670,000 distinct CDR3 sequences, 52% of them seen only once. Sequenced input: blood. The source is an elderly woman in good health. Each CDR3 is given with its conserved first and last residue. The order of the fields is D gene, clone size, J gene, V gene, CDR3 protein, CDR3 DNA. The D gene is left open where the match is weak. The listing skips clone size in some rows; elsewhere it reads once, few, many or a size class.

NA,NA,TRBJ1-1,TRBV5-1,CASSPLGVGRTNTEAFF,TGCGCCAGCAGCCCCCTGGGCGTGGGGCGGACGAACACTGAAGCTTTCTTT
NA,NA,TRBJ2-3,TRBV7-2,CAGSLSGTQYF,TGTGCCGGCAGCTTATCGGGTACGCAGTATTTT
NA,NA,TRBJ1-1,TRBV6-5,CASSYSTRFEAFF,TGTGCCAGCAGTTACTCGACACGCTTTGAAGCTTTCTTT
NA,few,TRBJ1-1,TRBV6-6,CASSYSTGGGTEAFF,TGTGCCAGCAGTTACTCGACGGGGGGGGGTACTGAAGCTTTCTTT
NA,once,TRBJ2-4,TRBV7-2,CASSAVAGFAKNIQYF,TGTGCCAGCAGCGCCGTTGCCGGGTTCGCCAAAAACATTCAGTACTTC
TRBD2,NA,TRBJ2-7,TRBV7-2,CASSTRAGVYNEQYF,TGTGCCAGCAGCACACGAGCGGGGGTATACAATGAGCAGTACTTC
NA,NA,TRBJ2-1,TRBV10-3,CAIMGGAGYNEQFF,TGTGCCATCATGGGGGGCGCGGGGTACAATGAGCAGTTCTTC
NA,once,TRBJ1-2,TRBV7-9,CASSLVRAEANYGYTF,TGTGCCAGCAGCTTAGTAAGGGCAGAAGCGAACTATGGCTACACCTTC
NA,NA,TRBJ2-1,TRBV29-1,CSVGREAYNKQFF,TGCAGCGTTGGGAGGGAGGCCTACAATAAGCAGTTCTTC
TRBD1,once,TRBJ2-4,TRBV14,CASSLPGTAYNEQYF,TGTGCCAGCAGCTTGCCCGGGACAGCGTACAATGAGCAGTACTTC
NA,NA,TRBJ2-5,TRBV7-2,CASSLFKETQYF,TGTGCCAGCAGCTTATTCAAAGAGACCCAGTACTTC
TRBD1,few,TRBJ2-7,TRBV12-3/TRBV12-4,CASSPQGGGVYNEQYF,TGTGCCAGCAGCCCACAGGGGGGAGGAGTATACAATGAGCAGTACTTC
NA,NA,TRBJ1-4,TRBV3-1,CASSERQGGSNEKLFF,TGTGCCAGCAGTGAAAGACAAGGGGGATCTAATGAAAAACTGTTTTTT
TRBD1,few,TRBJ1-6,TRBV12-3/TRBV12-4,CASTPGQGFSPLHF,TGTGCCAGCACCCCGGGACAGGGTTTTTCACCCCTCCACTTT
TRBD2,few,TRBJ2-2,TRBV5-6,CASSPRGGSAQTGELFF,TGTGCCAGCAGCCCCCGCGGGGGTAGCGCACAAACCGGGGAGCTGTTTTTT
NA,few,TRBJ2-7,TRBV20-1,CSAAGLGGYEQYF,TGCAGTGCTGCCGGACTAGGGGGGTACGAGCAGTACTTC
TRBD1,many,TRBJ2-7,TRBV4-1,CASSRKDRDRDPYEQYF,TGCGCCAGCAGCCGAAAAGACCGGGACAGGGACCCCTACGAGCAGTACTTC
NA,NA,TRBJ2-4,TRBV2,CASSSGRSIQYF,TGTGCCAGCAGTTCGGGCCGGAGCATTCAGTACTTC
NA,NA,TRBJ2-2,TRBV9,CASSVEHYANTGELFF,TGTGCCAGCAGCGTAGAGCACTACGCGAACACCGGGGAGCTGTTTTTT
TRBD2,NA,TRBJ2-3,TRBV7-9,CASSLRANSGSDTQYF,TGTGCCAGCAGCTTAAGGGCGAATAGCGGGAGCGATACGCAGTATTTT
NA,many,TRBJ2-1,TRBV7-9,CASSSLTDEQFF,TGTGCCAGCAGCTCCCTGACAGATGAGCAGTTCTTC
NA,NA,TRBJ1-2,TRBV12-3/TRBV12-4,CASRLTGVYGYTF,TGTGCCAGCAGACTGACGGGGGTCTATGGCTACACCTTC
TRBD2,once,TRBJ2-7,TRBV5-1,CASSYGGSGGYEQYF,TGCGCCAGCAGCTACGGGGGTAGCGGGGGCTACGAGCAGTACTTC
TRBD1,NA,TRBJ1-1,TRBV5-1,CASSPGQGRSQMNTEAFF,TGCGCCAGCAGCCCGGGACAGGGGCGATCCCAAATGAACACTGAAGCTTTCTTT
NA,NA,TRBJ1-1,TRBV20-1,CSGWQGAGGTEAFF,TGCAGTGGTTGGCAGGGAGCCGGGGGTACTGAAGCTTTCTTT
TRBD2,many,TRBJ2-3,TRBV28,CASLAGGETDTQYF,TGTGCCAGCTTAGCGGGGGGGGAGACAGATACGCAGTATTTT
NA,NA,TRBJ2-7,TRBV9,CASSVGGSGYEQYF,TGTGCCAGCAGCGTAGGAGGGAGCGGGTACGAGCAGTACTTC
TRBD1,once,TRBJ1-2,TRBV2,CASRDPGQGDYGYTF,TGTGCCAGCAGAGACCCGGGACAGGGGGACTATGGCTACACCTTC
NA,NA,TRBJ1-2,TRBV28,CASSAPELYGYTF,TGTGCCAGCAGTGCCCCTGAACTCTATGGCTACACCTTC